One and the same sample provided the 3 T cell receptor beta chains below, sequenced in a study of T-cell reconstitution after alpha-beta-depleted transplantation in children (dated by TCRdb to the mid-2010s). The intended sense of this specimen's treatment or condition label: allogeneic hematopoietic cell transplantation with graft depleted of TCRalphabeta T cells and CD19 B cells. Libraries came from PCR. TCRdb records Illumina HiSeq 2500 as the sequencer. TCR libraries were prepared with molecular barcoding, using unique molecular identifiers to normalize TCRbeta repertoire quantification. TCRdb itself trimmed the public reads at Q25 with fastp, ran MiXCR and retained productive beta chains. Rows are unified per CDR3 protein, each entry keeping the most common DNA and genes. The sample has under 400,000 distinct CDR3 sequences on record, over 20% of them singletons. The ten top clones hold around 9.9% of the sample.

Sequences were derived from PBMCs, mostly from graft donor cells, sampled 180 days after TCRalphabeta/CD19-depleted stem cell transplant. Receptors originate from a male patient under 18 who had a stem cell transplant for acute lymphoblastic leukemia, so the T cells may come from the graft donor.

This clonotype has only a few counts. V and J are TRBV10-3 and TRBJ2-1, with 7 bases aligning to TRBD2. This CDR3 contains 15 residues. Trimming took 11 bases from V and 0 from J; bases not matched to a gene: 10. Germline CDR1 and CDR2: ENHRY and SYGVKD. The CDR3 bases are TGTGCCTCCGAAAAGGGACTACCCTCCTACAATGAGCAGTTCTTC. This sequence encodes CASEKGLPSYNEQFF.

The chain recombines TRBV5-5 with TRBJ2-3; D is unclear. This CDR3 spans 16 amino acids. The germline V gene has CDR1 SGHKS and CDR2 YYEKEE (reference sequence). Trimming cost V 1 base and J 2 bases, with 14 bases left between them. In DNA, the CDR3 is TGTGCCAGCAGCTTGAGAGTAGCAGAAATCACAGATACGCAGTATTTT. It yields the protein CASSLRVAEITDTQYF. Full variable domain (rest looked up from reference TRBV5-5 and TRBJ2-3): DAGVTQSPTHLIKTRGQQVTLRCSPISGHKSVSWYQQVLGQGPQFIFQYYEKEERGRGNFPDRFSARQFPNYSSELNVNALLLGDSALYLCASSLRVAEITDTQYFGPGTRLTVL.

V usage is TRBV29-1 and J usage is TRBJ2-7; unclear D gene. The CDR3 length is 10 residues. V was clipped by 5 bases and J by 2 bases, with 4 bases between them. Germline V gene sequence: CDR1 SQVTM, CDR2 ANQGSEA. CDR3 nucleotides: TGCAGCGTTCGGACCTACGAGCAGTACTTC. This sequence encodes CSVRTYEQYF.